This T cell receptor beta chain was identified during a study of blood T cell repertoires in COVID-19. This table comes from immunoSEQ multiplex PCR, and its TCRdb copy is limited to in-frame clones, with some not included. The data show approximately 300,000 clones, around 91% seen once. Between the trimmed V and J ends, which lost 3 bases and 4 bases, there was a span of 10 bases. Germline CDR1 reads LNHNV; CDR2 reads YYDKDF (reference sequence). The CDR3 contains 15 residues. The TCR was taken from a woman aged 40-49 years with COVID-19, enrolled during active disease. This sequence joins TRBV15 and TRBJ1-6, with D perhaps matching TRBD1 (5 bases). Sequenced input: peripheral blood. The CDR3 loop reads CATSSDSRYNSPLHF. In nucleotides, the CDR3 is TGTGCCACCAGCAGTGACAGCCGATATAATTCACCCCTCCACTTT.